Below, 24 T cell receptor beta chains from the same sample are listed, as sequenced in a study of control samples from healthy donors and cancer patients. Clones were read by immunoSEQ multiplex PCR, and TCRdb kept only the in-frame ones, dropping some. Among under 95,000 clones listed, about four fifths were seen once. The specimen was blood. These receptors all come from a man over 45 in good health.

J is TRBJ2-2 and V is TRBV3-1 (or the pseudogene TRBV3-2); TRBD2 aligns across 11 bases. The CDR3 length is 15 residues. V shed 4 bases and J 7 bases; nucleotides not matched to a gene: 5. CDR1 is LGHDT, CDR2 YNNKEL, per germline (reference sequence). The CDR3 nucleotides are TGTGCCAGCAGCCCTAGCGGGAGGACACTCGGGGAGCTGTTTTTT. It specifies CASSPSGRTLGELFF.

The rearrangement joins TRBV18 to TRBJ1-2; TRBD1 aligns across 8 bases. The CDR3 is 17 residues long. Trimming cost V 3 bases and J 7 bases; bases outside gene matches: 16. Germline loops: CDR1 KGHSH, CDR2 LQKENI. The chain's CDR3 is CASSPPSGTGSRGGYTF. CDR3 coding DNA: TGTGCCAGCTCACCGCCCTCCGGGACAGGCTCCCGCGGTGGCTACACCTTC.

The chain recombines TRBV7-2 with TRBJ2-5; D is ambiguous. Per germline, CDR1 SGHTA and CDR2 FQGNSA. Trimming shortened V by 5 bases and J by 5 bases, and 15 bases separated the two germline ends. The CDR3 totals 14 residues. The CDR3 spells CASSRAKGTETQYF. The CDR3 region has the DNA TGTGCCAGCAGCCGTGCGAAAGGTACCGAGACCCAGTACTTC.

This CDR3 is CASSATGTGAGEQYF. For the CDR3, the DNA is TGTGCCAGCAGCGCAACCGGGACAGGAGCTGGAGAGCAGTACTTC. The chain carries TRBV7-8 and TRBJ2-7; 8 bases are a match to TRBD1. Trimming at V came to 5 bases and at J to 7 bases, leaving 13 bases not matched to a gene. Germline V gives CDR1 SGHVS, CDR2 FQNEAQ. The CDR3 length is 15 residues. Supplemented by reference TRBV7-8 and TRBJ2-7, the full variable domain reads GAGVSQSPRYKVAKRGQDVALRCDPISGHVSLFWYQQALGQGPEFLTYFQNEAQLDKSGLPSDRFFAERPEGSVSTLKIQRTQQEDSAVYLCASSATGTGAGEQYFGPGTRLTVT.

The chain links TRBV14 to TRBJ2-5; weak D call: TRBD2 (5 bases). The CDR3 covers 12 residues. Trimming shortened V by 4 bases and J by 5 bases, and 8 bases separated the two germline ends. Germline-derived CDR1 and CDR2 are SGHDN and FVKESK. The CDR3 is CASSRSGETQYF. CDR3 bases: TGTGCCAGCAGCCGGTCGGGGGAGACCCAGTACTTC. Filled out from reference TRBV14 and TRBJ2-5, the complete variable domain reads EAGVTQFPSHSVIEKGQTVTLRCDPISGHDNLYWYRRVMGKEIKFLLHFVKESKQDESGMPNNRFLAERTGGTYSTLKVQPAELEDSGVYFCASSRSGETQYFGPGTRLLVL.

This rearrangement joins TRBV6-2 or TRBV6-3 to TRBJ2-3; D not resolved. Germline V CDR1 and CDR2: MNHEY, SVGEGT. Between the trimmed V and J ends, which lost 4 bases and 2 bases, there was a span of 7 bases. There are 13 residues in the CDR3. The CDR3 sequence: CASSFWTTDTQYF. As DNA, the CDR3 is TGTGCCAGCAGTTTCTGGACCACAGATACGCAGTATTTT.

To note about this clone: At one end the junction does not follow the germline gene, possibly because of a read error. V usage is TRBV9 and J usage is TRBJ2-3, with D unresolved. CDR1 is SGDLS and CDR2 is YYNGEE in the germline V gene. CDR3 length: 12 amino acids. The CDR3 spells CASNVLGDTQYF. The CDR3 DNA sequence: TGTGCCAGCAACGTACTCGGAGATACGCAGTATTTT.

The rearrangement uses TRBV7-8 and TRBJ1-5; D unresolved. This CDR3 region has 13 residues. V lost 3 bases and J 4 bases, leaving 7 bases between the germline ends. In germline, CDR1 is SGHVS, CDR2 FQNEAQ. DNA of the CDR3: TGTGCCAGCAGCTTTTCAGAGAATCAGCCCCAGCATTTT. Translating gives CASSFSENQPQHF.

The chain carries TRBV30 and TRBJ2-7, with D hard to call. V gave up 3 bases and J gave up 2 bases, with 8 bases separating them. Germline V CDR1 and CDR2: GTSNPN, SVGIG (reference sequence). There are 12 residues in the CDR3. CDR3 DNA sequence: TGTGCCTGGAGCGAGAACCCCTACGAGCAGTACTTC. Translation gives CAWSENPYEQYF.

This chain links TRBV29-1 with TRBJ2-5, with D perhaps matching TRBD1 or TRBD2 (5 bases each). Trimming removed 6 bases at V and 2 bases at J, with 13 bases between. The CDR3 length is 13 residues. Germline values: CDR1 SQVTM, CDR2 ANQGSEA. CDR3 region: CSVARGPQETQYF. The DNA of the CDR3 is TGCAGCGTAGCGAGGGGTCCTCAAGAGACCCAGTACTTC.

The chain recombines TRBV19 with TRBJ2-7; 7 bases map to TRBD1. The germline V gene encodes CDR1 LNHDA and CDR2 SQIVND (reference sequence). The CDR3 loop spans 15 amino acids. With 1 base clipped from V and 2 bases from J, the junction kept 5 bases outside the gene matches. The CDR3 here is CASSIVAGGTYEQYF. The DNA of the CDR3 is TGTGCCAGTAGTATAGTGGCAGGGGGAACCTACGAGCAGTACTTC.

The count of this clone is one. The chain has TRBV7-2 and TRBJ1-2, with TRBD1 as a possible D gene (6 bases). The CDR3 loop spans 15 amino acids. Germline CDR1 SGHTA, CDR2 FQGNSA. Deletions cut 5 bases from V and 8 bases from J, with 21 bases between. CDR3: CASSLEYRVLGGYTF. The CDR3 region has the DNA TGTGCCAGCAGCCTAGAATACAGGGTGCTTGGGGGCTACACCTTC.

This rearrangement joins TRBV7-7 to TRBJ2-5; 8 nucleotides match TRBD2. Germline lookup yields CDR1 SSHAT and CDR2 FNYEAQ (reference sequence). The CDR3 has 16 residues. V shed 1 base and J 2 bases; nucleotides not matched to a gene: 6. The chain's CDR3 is CASSLGTSWGQETQYF. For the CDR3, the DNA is TGTGCCAGCAGCTTAGGGACTAGCTGGGGGCAAGAGACCCAGTACTTC.

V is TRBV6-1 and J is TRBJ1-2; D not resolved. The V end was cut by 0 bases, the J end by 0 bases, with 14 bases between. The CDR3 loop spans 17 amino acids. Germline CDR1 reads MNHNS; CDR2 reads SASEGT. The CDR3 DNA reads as TGTGCCAGCAGTGAAGCTCATCCGGGGAGAACTAACTATGGCTACACCTTC. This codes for CASSEAHPGRTNYGYTF.

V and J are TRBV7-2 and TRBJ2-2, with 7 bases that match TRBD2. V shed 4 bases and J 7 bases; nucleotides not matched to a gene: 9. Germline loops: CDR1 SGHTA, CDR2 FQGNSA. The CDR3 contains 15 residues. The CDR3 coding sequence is TGTGCCAGCAGCTCCCCAGGACTAGGCGTCGGGGAGCTGTTTTTT. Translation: CASSSPGLGVGELFF.

CDR3 amino acids: CASSSSSTSADTQYF. The CDR3 DNA follows: TGCGCCAGCAGCTCCTCCTCGACTAGCGCAGATACGCAGTATTTT. V is TRBV5-1 and J is TRBJ2-3; 8 bases agree with TRBD2. Germline lookup yields CDR1 SGHRS and CDR2 YFSETQ. The CDR3 is 15 amino acids. V lost 3 bases, J lost 4 bases, and 7 bases stayed unmatched.

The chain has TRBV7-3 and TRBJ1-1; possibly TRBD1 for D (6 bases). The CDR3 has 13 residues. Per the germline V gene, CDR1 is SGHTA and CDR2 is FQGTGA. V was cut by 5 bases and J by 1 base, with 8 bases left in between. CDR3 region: CASSRTANTEAFF. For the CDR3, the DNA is TGTGCCAGCAGCCGGACAGCGAACACTGAAGCTTTCTTT.

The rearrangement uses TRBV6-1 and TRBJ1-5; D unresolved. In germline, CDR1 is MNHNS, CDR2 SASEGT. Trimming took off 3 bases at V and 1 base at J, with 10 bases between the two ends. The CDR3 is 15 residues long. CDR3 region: CASSDSLRSNQPQHF. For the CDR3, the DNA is TGTGCCAGCAGTGACAGTCTCAGGAGCAATCAGCCCCAGCATTTT.

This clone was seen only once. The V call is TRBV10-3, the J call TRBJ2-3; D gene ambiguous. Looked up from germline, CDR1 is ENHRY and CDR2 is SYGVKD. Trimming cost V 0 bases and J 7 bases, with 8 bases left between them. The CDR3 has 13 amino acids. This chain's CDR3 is CAISESGGNTQYF. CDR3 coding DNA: TGTGCCATCAGTGAGTCGGGCGGAAATACGCAGTATTTT.

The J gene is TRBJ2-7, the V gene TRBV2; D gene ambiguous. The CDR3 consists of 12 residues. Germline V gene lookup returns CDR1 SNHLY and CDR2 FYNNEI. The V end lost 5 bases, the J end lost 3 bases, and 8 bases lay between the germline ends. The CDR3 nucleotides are TGTGCCAGCAGTCGAAGACTCTACGAGCAGTACTTC. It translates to CASSRRLYEQYF.

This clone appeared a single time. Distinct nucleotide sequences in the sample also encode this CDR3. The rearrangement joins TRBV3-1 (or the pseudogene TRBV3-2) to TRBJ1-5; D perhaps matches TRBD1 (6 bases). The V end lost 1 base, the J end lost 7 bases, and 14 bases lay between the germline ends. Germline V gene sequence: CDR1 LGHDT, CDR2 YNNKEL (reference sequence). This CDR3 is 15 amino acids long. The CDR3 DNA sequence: TGTGCCAGCAGCCAAGGGGGGGTAGGGGGGCAGCCCCAGCATTTT. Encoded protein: CASSQGGVGGQPQHF.

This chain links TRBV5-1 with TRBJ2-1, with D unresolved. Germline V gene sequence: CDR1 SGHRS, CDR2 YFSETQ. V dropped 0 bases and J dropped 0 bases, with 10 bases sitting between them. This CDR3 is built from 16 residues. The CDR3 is CASSLAGRSSYNEQFF. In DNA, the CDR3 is TGCGCCAGCAGCTTGGCCGGGCGGAGCTCCTACAATGAGCAGTTCTTC.

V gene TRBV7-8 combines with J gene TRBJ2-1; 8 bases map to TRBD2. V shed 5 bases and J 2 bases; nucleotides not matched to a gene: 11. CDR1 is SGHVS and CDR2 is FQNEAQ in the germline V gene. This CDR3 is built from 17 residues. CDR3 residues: CASSLGILAGPYNEQFF. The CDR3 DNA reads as TGTGCCAGCAGCCTAGGGATTCTAGCGGGCCCCTACAATGAGCAGTTCTTC. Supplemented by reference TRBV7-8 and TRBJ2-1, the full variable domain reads GAGVSQSPRYKVAKRGQDVALRCDPISGHVSLFWYQQALGQGPEFLTYFQNEAQLDKSGLPSDRFFAERPEGSVSTLKIQRTQQEDSAVYLCASSLGILAGPYNEQFFGPGTRLTVL.

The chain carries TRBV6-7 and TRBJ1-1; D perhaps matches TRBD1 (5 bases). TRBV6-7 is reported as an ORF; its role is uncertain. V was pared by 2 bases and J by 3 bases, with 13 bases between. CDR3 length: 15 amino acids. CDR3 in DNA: TGTGCCAGCAGTTACAATCGGGTGGGGGACACTGAAGCTTTCTTT. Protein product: CASSYNRVGDTEAFF.